The present T cell receptor (beta chain) was sequenced within a study of blood T cell repertoires in COVID-19. About the study: Acute and convalescent COVID-19 samples came from the United States, Italy and Spain. PBMCs, B-cell-depleted T cells, or T cells were the source of the cDNA or gDNA that made up the material.

In the original workflow: Estimation of nucleated cell counts was performed using reference gene primer amplification. Clones were read by immunoSEQ multiplex PCR, and TCRdb kept only the in-frame ones, dropping some. The DNA gave D and trimming, while V, J and clone size come from that table. The sample holds about 59,000 clones, around 79% seen once. The germline V gene encodes CDR1 LNHDA and CDR2 SQIVND (reference sequence). CDR3 length equals 15 residues. Trimming took 3 bases from V and 4 from J, leaving 15 bases between them. The TCR originated in a man in his sixties with acute or convalescent COVID-19. The V gene is TRBV19, the J gene TRBJ2-5; possible D gene TRBD1, 5 bases. The sequenced sample consisted of peripheral blood. The CDR3 nucleotides read TGTGCCAGTAGTATTACAGGAACGGTTAGAGAGACCCAGTACTTC. Residues: CASSITGTVRETQYF.